The sequence of this T cell receptor beta chain was determined in a study of identical twins. General study findings and limits: Invariant populations such as MAIT and iNKT cells could partly muddle zero-insertion analyses. Out-of-frame TCR alpha sharing in monozygotic twins exceeded recombination model predictions. Cord blood beta clonotypes that were abundant carried fewer insertions, and memory repertoires showed no such trend.

Germline CDR1 DFQATT, CDR2 SNEGSKA (reference sequence). There are 14 residues in the CDR3. Germline trimming cut 5 bases from V and 7 bases from J; bases unmatched to any gene: 6. This clonotype was detected many times. Its antigen remains unknown. From the 5' RACE reads, TCRdb called clonotypes with MiXCR, one entry per CDR3 protein. This table has 200,000 to 250,000 distinct CDR3 sequences, under 12% appearing once. This sequence originates from a man aged 50-60 years in good health. V is TRBV20-1 and J is TRBJ2-1; 12 positions match TRBD2. Sequenced: memory T cells sorted from blood. The CDR3 spells CSASSGRAWNEQFF. The CDR3 region has the DNA TGCAGTGCTTCTAGCGGGAGGGCCTGGAATGAGCAGTTCTTC.